The subject of this entry is one TCR beta chain. Its target is unknown. Germline V CDR1 and CDR2: SGHTA, FQGNSA. The CDR3 is 16 amino acids. With V trimmed by 3 bases and J by 3 bases, 6 bases remained unmatched. This entry comes from a study of lymphopenia after photon versus proton radiotherapy. Sequencing used immunoSEQ multiplex PCR; TCRdb keeps in-frame clones, though not all of them. This table has 25,000 to 30,000 clones, roughly 86% appearing once. Whole-study results and caveats: After lymphocyte nadir, photon-treated repertoires showed oligoclonal expansion, especially CD8+ Temra. Under photons, naive T cells and diversity fell while effector/memory populations rose.

The input for sequencing was peripheral blood, taken from a patient treated with proton-based radiotherapy. The clonotype comes from a woman in her fifties or sixties with cholangiocarcinoma. Some clones in this sample may be carry-over from other donors' samples. The chain recombines TRBV7-2 with TRBJ2-3, with 10 bases aligning to TRBD2. The CDR3, as DNA: TGTGCCAGCAGCTTTCCCTTAGCGGGAGGAACAGATACGCAGTATTTT. Its translation: CASSFPLAGGTDTQYF.